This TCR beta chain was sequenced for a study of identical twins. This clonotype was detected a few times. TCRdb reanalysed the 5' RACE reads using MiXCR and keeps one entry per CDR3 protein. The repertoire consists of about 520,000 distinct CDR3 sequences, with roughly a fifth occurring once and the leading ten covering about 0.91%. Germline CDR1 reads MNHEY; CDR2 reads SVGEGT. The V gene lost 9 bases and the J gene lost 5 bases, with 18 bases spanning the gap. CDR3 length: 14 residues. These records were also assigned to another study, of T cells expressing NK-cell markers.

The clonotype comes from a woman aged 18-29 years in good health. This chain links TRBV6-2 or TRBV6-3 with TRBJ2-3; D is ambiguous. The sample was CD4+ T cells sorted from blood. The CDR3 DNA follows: TGTGCCAGTGCCCGAGGCCGTGGAAGAGATACGCAGTATTTT. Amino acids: CASARGRGRDTQYF.